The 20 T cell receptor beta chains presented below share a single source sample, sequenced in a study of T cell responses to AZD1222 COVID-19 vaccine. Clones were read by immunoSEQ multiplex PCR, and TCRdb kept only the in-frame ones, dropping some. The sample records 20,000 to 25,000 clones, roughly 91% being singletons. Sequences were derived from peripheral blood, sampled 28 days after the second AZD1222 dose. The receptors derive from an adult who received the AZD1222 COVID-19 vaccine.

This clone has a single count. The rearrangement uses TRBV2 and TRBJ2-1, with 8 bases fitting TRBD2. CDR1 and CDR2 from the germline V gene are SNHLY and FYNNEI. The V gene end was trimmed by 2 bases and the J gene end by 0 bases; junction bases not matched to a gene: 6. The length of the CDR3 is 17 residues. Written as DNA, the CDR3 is TGTGCCAGCAGTGAATGGTCGCGGGAGGCCTCCTACAATGAGCAGTTCTTC. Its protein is CASSEWSREASYNEQFF.

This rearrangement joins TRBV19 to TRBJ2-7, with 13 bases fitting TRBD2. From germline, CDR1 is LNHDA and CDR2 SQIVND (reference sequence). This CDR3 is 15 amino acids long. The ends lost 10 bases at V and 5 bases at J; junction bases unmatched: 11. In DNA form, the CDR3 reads TGTGCCACACAACTAGCGGGAGGGGAGACCAACGAGCAGTACTTC. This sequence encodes CATQLAGGETNEQYF.

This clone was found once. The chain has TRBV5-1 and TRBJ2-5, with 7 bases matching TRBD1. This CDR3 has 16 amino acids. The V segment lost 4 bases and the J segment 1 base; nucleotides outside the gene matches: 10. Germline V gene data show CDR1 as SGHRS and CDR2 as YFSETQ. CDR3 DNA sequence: TGCGCCAGCAGCGGTACAGGGGATCTCGCCCAAGAGACCCAGTACTTC. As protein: CASSGTGDLAQETQYF.

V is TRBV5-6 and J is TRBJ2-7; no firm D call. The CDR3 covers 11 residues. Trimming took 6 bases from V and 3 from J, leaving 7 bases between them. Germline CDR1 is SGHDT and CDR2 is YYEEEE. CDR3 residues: CASTSLYEQYF. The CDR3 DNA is TGTGCCAGCACCTCACTCTACGAGCAGTACTTC.

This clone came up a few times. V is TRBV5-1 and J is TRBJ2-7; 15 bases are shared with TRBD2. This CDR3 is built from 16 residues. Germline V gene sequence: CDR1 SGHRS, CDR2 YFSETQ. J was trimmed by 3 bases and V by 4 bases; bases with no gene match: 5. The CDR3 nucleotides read TGCGCCAGCAGCCCGGGACTAGCGGGAGGCGTCTACGAGCAGTACTTC. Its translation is CASSPGLAGGVYEQYF.

This CDR3 reads CASSQVMPGELFF. The CDR3 DNA sequence: TGTGCCAGCAGCCAAGTAATGCCCGGGGAGCTGTTTTTT. This sequence joins TRBV3-1 (or the pseudogene TRBV3-2) and TRBJ2-2; no definite D call. This CDR3 comprises 13 residues. Deletions cut 1 base from V and 6 bases from J, with 6 bases between. Germline-derived CDR1 and CDR2 are LGHDT and YNNKEL (reference sequence).

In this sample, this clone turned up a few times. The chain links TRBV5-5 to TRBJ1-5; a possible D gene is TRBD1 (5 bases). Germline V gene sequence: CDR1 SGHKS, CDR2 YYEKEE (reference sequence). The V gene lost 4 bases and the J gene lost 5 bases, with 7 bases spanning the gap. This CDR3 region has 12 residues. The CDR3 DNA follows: TGTGCCAGCAGCAAACAGGATCAGCCCCAGCATTTT. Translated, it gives CASSKQDQPQHF.

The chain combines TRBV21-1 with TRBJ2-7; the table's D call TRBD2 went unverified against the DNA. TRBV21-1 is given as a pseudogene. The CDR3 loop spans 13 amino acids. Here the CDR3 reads CASPGTLAYEQYF. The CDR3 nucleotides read TGTGCCAGCCCCGGGACTCTCGCCTACGAGCAGTACTTC.

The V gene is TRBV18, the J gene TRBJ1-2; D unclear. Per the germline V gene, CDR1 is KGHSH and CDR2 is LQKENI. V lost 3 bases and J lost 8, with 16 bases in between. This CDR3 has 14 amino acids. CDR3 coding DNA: TGTGCCAGCTCACCGGAAGGGAAAAAGGAGGGCTACACCTTC. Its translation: CASSPEGKKEGYTF.

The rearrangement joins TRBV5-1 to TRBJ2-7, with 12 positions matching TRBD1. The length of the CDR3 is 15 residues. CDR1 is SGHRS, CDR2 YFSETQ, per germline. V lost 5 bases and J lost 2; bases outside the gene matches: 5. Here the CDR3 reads CASSRGQGATYEQYF. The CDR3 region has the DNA TGCGCCAGCAGTAGGGGACAGGGGGCCACCTACGAGCAGTACTTC.

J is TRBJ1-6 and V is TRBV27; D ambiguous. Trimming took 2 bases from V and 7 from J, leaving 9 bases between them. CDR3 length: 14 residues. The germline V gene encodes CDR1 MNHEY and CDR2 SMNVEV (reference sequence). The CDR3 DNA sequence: TGTGCCAGCAGTTTAAGCCGGGGAAATTCACCCCTCCACTTT. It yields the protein CASSLSRGNSPLHF.

CDR3 amino acids: CASSLGSNTGELFF. Written as DNA, the CDR3 is TGCGCCAGCAGCTTGGGATCGAACACCGGGGAGCTGTTTTTT. The chain has TRBV5-1 and TRBJ2-2; D is unclear. Trimming pared 0 bases from V and 0 bases from J, leaving 3 bases between. This CDR3 is built from 14 residues. Germline V gene lookup returns CDR1 SGHRS and CDR2 YFSETQ.

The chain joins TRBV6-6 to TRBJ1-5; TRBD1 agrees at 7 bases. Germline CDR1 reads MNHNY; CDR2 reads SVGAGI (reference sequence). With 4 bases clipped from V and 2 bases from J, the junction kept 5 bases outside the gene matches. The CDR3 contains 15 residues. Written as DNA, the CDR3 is TGTGCCAGCAGTTCCGTGGGACAGCGCAATCAGCCCCAGCATTTT. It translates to CASSSVGQRNQPQHF.

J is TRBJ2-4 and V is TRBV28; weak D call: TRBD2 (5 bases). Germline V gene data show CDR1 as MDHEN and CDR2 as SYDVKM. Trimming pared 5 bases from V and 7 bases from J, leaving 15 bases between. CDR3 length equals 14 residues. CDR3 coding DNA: TGTGCCAGCAGTCCGGCTAGAGGGTTGAACATTCAGTACTTC. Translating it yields CASSPARGLNIQYF.

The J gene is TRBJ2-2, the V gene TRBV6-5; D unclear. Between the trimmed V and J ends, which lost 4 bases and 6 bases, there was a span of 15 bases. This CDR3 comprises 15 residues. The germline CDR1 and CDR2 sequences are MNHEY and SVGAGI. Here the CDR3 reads CASSSDVNPSGELFF. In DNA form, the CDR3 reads TGTGCCAGCAGTTCCGATGTGAACCCCTCCGGGGAGCTGTTTTTT.

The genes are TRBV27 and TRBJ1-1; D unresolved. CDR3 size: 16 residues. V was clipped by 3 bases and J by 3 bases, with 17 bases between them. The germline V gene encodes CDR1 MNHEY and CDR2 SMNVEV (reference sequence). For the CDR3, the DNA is TGTGCCAGCAGTTTTAGGCAGGCCCCTTTGGACACTGAAGCTTTCTTT. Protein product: CASSFRQAPLDTEAFF.

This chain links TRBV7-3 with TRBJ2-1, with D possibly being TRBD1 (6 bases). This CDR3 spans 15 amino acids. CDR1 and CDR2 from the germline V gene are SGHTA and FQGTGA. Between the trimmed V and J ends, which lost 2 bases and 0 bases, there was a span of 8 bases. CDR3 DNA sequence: TGTGCCAGCAGCTTACAGGGGAGCTCCTACAATGAGCAGTTCTTC. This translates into CASSLQGSSYNEQFF.

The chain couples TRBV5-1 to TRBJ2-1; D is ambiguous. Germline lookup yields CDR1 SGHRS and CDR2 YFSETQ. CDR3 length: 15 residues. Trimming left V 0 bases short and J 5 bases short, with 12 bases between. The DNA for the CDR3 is TGCGCCAGCAGCTTGGTTGTCGCAGTGGACAATGAGCAGTTCTTC. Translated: CASSLVVAVDNEQFF.

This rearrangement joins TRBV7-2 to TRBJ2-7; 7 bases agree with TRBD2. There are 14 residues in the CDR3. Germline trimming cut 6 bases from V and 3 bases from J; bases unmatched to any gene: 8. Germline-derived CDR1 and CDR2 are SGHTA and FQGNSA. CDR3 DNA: TGTGCCAGCAGGACGAGGGCTAGCGGCTACGAGCAGTACTTC. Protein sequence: CASRTRASGYEQYF.

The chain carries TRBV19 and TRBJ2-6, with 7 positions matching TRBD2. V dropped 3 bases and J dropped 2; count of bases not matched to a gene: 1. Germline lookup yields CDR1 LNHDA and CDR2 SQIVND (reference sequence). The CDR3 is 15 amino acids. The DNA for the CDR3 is TGTGCCAGTAGTATGGGAGGGGCTGGGGCCAACGTCCTGACTTTC. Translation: CASSMGGAGANVLTF.